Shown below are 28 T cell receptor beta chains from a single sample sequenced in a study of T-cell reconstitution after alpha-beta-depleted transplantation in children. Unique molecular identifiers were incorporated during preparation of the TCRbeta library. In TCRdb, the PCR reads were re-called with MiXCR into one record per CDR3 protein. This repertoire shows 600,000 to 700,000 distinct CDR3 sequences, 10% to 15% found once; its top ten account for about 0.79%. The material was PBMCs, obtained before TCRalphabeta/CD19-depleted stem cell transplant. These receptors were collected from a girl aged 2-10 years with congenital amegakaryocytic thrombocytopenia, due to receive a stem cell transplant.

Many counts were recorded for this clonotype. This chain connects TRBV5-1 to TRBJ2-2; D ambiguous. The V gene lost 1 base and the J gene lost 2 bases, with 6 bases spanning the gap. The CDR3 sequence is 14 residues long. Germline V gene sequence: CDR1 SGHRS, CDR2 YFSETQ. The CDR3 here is CASSLKSNTGELFF. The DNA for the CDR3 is TGCGCCAGCAGCTTGAAGTCTAACACCGGGGAGCTGTTTTTT.

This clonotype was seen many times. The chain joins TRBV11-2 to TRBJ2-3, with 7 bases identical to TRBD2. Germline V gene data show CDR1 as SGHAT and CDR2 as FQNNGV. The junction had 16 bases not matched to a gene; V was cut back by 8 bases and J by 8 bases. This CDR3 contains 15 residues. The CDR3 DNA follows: TGTGCCAGCTCTTATTCCGCGGGAGCGAAGGGTACGCAGTATTTT. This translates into CASSYSAGAKGTQYF.

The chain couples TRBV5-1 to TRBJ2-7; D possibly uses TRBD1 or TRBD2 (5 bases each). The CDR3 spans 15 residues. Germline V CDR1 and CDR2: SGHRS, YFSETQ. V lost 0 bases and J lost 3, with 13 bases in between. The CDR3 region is CASSLEGDGYYEQYF. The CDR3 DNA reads TGCGCCAGCAGCTTGGAAGGGGACGGGTACTACGAGCAGTACTTC.

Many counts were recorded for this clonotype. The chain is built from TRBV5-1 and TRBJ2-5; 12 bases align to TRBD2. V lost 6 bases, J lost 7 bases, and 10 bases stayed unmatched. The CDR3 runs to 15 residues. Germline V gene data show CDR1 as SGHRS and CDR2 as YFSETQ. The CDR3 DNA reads TGCGCCAGCAACGGACTAGCGGGAAGAGAAGGGACCCAGTACTTC. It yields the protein CASNGLAGREGTQYF. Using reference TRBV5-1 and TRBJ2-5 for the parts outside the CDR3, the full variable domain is KAGVTQTPRYLIKTRGQQVTLSCSPISGHRSVSWYQQTPGQGLQFLFEYFSETQRNKGNFPGRFSGRQFSNSRSEMNVSTLELGDSALYLCASNGLAGREGTQYFGPGTRLLVL.

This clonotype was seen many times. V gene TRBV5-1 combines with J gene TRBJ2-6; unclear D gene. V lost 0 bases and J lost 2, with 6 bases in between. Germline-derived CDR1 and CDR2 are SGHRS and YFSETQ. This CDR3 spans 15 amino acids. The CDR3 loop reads CASSLDSTGANVLTF. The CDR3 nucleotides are TGCGCCAGCAGCTTGGATTCTACTGGGGCCAACGTCCTGACTTTC.

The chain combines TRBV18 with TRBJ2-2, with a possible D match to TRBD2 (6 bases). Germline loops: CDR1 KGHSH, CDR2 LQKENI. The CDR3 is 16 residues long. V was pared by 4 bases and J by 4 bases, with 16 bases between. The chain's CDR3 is CASSRLGPTGTGELFF. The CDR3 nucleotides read TGTGCCAGCTCACGACTAGGGCCCACCGGCACCGGGGAGCTGTTTTTT.

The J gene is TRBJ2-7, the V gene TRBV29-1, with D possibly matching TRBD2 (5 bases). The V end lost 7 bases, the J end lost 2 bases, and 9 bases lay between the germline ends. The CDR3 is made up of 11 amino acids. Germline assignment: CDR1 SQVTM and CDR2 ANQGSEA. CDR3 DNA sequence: TGCAGCGCTCTCGGGACCTACGAGCAGTACTTC. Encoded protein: CSALGTYEQYF.

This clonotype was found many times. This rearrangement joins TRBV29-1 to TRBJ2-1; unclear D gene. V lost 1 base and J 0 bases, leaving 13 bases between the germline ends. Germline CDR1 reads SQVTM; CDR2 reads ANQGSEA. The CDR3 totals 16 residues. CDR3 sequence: CSVEGLLQSSYNEQFF. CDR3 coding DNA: TGCAGCGTTGAAGGCCTACTTCAGAGCTCCTACAATGAGCAGTTCTTC.

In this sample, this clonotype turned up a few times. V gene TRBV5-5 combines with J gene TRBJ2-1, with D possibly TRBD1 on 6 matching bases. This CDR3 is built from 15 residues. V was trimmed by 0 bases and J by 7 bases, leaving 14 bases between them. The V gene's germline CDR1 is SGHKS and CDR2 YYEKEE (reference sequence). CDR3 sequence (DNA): TGTGCCAGCAGCTTGGGGGGACACACTAGGAATGAGCAGTTCTTC. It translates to CASSLGGHTRNEQFF.

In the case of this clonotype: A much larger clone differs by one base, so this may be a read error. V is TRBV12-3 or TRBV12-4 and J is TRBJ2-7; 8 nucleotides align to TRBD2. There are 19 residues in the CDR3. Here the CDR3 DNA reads TGTGCCATCAGTTTAATCGCCGACGGTAGCGGGGTCCTTCCCGTCGAGCAGTACTTC. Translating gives CAISLIADGSGVLPVEQYF.

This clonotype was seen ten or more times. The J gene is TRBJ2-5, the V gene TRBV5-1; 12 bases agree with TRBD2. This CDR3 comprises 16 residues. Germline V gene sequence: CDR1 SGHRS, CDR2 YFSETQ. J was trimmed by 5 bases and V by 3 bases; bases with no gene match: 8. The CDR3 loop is CASSYRRLAGDETQYF. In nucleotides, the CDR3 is TGCGCCAGCAGCTACCGCCGACTAGCGGGAGATGAGACCCAGTACTTC.

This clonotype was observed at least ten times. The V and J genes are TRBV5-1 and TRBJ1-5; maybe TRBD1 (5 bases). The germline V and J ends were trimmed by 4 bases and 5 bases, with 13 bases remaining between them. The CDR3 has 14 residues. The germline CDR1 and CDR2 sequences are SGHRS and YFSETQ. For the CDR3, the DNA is TGCGCCAGCAGCCAAGACGGGGGGGATCAGCCCCAGCATTTT. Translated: CASSQDGGDQPQHF.

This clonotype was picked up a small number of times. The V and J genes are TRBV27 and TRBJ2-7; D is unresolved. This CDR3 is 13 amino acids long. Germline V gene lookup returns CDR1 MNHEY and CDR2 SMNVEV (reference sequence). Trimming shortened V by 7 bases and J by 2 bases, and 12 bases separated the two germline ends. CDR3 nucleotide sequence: TGTGCCAGCAAGGCAGCAGGAGCCTACGAGCAGTACTTC. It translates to CASKAAGAYEQYF.

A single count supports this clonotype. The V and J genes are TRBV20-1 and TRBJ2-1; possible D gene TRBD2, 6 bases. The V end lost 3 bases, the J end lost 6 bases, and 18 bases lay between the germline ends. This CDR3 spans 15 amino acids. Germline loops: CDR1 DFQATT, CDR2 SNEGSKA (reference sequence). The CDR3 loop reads CSARGNLASLNEQFF. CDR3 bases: TGCAGTGCTAGGGGGAACCTAGCGTCCCTCAATGAGCAGTTCTTC.

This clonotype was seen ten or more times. The CDR3 spells CASSGTGGTLSNQPQHF. The CDR3 region has the DNA TGTGCCAGCAGTGGGACAGGGGGCACTTTGAGCAATCAGCCCCAGCATTTT. J is TRBJ1-5 and V is TRBV12-3 or TRBV12-4, with 12 bases lining up with TRBD1. This CDR3 region has 17 residues. V was pared by 5 bases and J by 1 base, with 6 bases of the junction left unmatched.

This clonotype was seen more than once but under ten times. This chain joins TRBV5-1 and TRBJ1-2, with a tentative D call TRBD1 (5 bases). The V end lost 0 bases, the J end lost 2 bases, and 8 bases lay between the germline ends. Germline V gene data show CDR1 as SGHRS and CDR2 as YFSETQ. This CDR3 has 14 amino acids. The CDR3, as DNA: TGCGCCAGCAGCTTGGAGGGGTGGAACTATGGCTACACCTTC. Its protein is CASSLEGWNYGYTF.

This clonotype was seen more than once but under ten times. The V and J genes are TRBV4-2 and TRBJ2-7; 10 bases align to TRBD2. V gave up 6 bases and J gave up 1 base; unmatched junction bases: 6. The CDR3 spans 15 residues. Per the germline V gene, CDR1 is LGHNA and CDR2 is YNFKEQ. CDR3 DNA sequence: TGTGCCAGCAGTGGAACGGGACTAGCGTCCTACGAGCAGTACTTC. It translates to CASSGTGLASYEQYF.

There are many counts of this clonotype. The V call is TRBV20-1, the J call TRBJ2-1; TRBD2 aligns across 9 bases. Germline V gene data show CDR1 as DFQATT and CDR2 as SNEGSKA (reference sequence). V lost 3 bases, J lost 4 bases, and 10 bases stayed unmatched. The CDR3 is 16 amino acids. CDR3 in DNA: TGCAGTGCTAGTCCCCTAGCGGGAACGATGTACAATGAGCAGTTCTTC. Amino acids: CSASPLAGTMYNEQFF.

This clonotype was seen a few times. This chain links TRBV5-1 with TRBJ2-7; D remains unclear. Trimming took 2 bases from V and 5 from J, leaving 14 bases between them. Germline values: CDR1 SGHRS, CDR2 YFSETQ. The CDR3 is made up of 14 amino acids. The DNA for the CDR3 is TGCGCCAGCAGCTTCCTTCAGTCATCCAACGAGCAGTACTTC. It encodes CASSFLQSSNEQYF.

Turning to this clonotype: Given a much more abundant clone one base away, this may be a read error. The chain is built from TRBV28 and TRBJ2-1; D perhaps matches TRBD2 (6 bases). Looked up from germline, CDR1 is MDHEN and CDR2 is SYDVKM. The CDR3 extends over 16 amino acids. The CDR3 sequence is CAGSLFPGETDNEQFF. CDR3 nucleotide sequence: TGTGCCGGCAGTCTCTTCCCGGGGGAAACCGACAATGAGCAGTTCTTC. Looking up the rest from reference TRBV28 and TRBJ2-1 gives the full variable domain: DVKVTQSSRYLVKRTGEKVFLECVQDMDHENMFWYRQDPGLGLRLIYFSYDVKMKEKGDIPEGYSVSREKKERFSLILESASTNQTSMYLCAGSLFPGETDNEQFFGPGTRLTVL.

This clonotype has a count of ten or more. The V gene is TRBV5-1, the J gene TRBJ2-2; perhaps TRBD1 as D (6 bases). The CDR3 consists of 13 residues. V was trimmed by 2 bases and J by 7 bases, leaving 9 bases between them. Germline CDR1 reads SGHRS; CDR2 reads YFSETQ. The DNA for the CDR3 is TGCGCCAGCAGCTTCACAGGGATCGGGGAGCTGTTTTTT. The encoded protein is CASSFTGIGELFF.

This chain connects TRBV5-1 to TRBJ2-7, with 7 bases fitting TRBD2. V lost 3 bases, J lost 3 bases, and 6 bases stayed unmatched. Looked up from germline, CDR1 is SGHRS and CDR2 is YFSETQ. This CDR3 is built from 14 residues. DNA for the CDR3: TGCGCCAGCAGCTCAGGGACTACCTACTACGAGCAGTACTTC. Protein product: CASSSGTTYYEQYF.

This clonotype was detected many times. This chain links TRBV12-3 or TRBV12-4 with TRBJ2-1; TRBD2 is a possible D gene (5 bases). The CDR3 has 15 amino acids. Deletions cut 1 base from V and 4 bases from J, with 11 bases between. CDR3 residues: CASSLVLGEYNEQFF. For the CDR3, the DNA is TGTGCCAGCAGTTTAGTCCTCGGGGAATACAATGAGCAGTTCTTC.

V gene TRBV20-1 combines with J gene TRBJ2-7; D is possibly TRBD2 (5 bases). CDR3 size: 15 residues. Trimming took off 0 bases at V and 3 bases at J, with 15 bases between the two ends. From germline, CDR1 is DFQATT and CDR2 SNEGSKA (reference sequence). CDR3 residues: CSARDQERIVYEQYF. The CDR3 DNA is TGCAGTGCTAGAGATCAGGAGCGGATCGTCTACGAGCAGTACTTC.

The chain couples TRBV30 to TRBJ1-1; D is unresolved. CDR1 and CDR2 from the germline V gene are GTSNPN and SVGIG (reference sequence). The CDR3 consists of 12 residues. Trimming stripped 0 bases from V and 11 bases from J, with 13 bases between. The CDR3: CAWSVRSQTAFF. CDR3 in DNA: TGTGCCTGGAGTGTACGTTCCCAAACGGCTTTCTTT. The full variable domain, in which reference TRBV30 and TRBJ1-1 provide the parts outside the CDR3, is SQTIHQWPATLVQPVGSPLSLECTVEGTSNPNLYWYRQAAGRGLQLLFYSVGIGQISSEVPQNLSASRPQDRQFILSSKKLLLSDSGFYLCAWSVRSQTAFFGQGTRLTVV.

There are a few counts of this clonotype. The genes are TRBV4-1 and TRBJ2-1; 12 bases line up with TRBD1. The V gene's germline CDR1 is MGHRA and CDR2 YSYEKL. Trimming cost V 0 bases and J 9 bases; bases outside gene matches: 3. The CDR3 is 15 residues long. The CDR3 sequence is CASSQEGTGGGEQFF. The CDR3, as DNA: TGCGCCAGCAGCCAAGAGGGGACAGGGGGCGGTGAGCAGTTCTTC.

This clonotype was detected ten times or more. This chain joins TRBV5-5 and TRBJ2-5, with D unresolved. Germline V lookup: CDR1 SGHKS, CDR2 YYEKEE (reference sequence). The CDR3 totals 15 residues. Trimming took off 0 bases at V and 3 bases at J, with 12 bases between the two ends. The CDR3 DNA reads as TGTGCCAGCAGCTTGGGACCCCAACCAAAAGAGACCCAGTACTTC. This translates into CASSLGPQPKETQYF.

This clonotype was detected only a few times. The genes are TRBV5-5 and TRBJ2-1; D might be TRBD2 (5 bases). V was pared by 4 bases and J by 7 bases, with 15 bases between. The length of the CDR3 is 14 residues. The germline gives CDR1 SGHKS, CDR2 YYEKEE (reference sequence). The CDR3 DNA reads TGTGCCAGCAGCCGGGGAGCGGTGATTAATGAGCAGTTCTTC. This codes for CASSRGAVINEQFF.